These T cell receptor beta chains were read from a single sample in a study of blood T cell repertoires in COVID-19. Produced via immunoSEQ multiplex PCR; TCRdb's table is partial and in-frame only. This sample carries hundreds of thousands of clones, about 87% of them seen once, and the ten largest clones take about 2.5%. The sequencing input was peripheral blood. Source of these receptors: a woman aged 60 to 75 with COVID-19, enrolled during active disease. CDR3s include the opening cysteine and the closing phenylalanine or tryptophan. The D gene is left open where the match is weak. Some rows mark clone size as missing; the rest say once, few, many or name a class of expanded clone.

CDR3: CASSFGGQRDTQYF
DNA: TGCGCCAGCAGCTTTGGGGGCCAAAGAGATACGCAGTATTTT
D: .
V: TRBV5-1
size: .
J: TRBJ2-3

CDR3: CASSFSGRREAFF
DNA: TGTGCCAGCAGCTTTAGCGGCCGGAGGGAAGCTTTCTTT
D: .
V: TRBV7-9
size: few
J: TRBJ1-1

CDR3: CASSYGGARTYEQYF
DNA: TGTGCCAGCAGTTACGGGGGGGCTCGCACCTACGAGCAGTACTTC
D: .
V: TRBV6-5
size: .
J: TRBJ2-7

CDR3: CASSLNPGRHQGGYTF
DNA: TGCGCCAGCAGCTTGAACCCGGGCCGACACCAGGGAGGCTACACCTTC
D: .
V: TRBV5-1
size: .
J: TRBJ1-2

CDR3: CASSLSGTGNYGYTF
DNA: TGTGCCAGCAGTCTATCTGGGACAGGGAACTATGGCTACACCTTC
D: TRBD1
V: TRBV3-1/TRBV3-2
size: once
J: TRBJ1-2

CDR3: CASSPGTPLNTEAFF
DNA: TGTGCCAGCAGCCCCGGGACACCCCTGAACACTGAAGCTTTCTTT
D: .
V: TRBV9
size: .
J: TRBJ1-1

CDR3: CASSVRGQKDEAFF
DNA: TGTGCCAGCAGCGTAAGGGGACAGAAGGATGAAGCTTTCTTT
D: TRBD1
V: TRBV9
size: .
J: TRBJ1-1

CDR3: CASRLQGTGELFF
DNA: TGTGCTAGTAGGTTACAGGGGACCGGGGAGCTGTTTTTT
D: TRBD1
V: TRBV12-5
size: .
J: TRBJ2-2

CDR3: CSAGTGYYNEQFF
DNA: TGCAGCGCCGGGACAGGGTATTACAATGAGCAGTTCTTC
D: TRBD1
V: TRBV29-1
size: .
J: TRBJ2-1

CDR3: CASVGRLTDTQYF
DNA: TGTGCTAGTGTTGGGAGGTTAACAGATACGCAGTATTTT
D: .
V: TRBV12-5
size: .
J: TRBJ2-3

CDR3: CASSRIAGGVTDTQYF
DNA: TGTGCCAGCAGCCGGATAGCGGGGGGTGTGACAGATACGCAGTATTTT
D: TRBD2
V: TRBV7-3
size: .
J: TRBJ2-3

CDR3: CASSSTAIDGELFF
DNA: TGTGCCAGCAGCTCGACAGCGATAGACGGGGAGCTGTTTTTT
D: .
V: TRBV5-4
size: .
J: TRBJ2-2

CDR3: CASSLSAYEQYF
DNA: TGTGCCAGCAGCTTGTCCGCCTACGAGCAGTACTTC
D: .
V: TRBV7-8
size: .
J: TRBJ2-7

CDR3: CASSDRGTLQPQHF
DNA: TGTGCCAGTAGTGACAGGGGGACTCTTCAGCCCCAGCATTTT
D: TRBD1
V: TRBV19
size: .
J: TRBJ1-5

CDR3: CASSIVVGAGQPQHF
DNA: TGTGCCAGTAGTATAGTAGTGGGAGCGGGTCAGCCCCAGCATTTT
D: .
V: TRBV19
size: .
J: TRBJ1-5

CDR3: CASSSLWDFAEAFF
DNA: TGTGCCAGCAGTTCTCTTTGGGACTTCGCTGAAGCTTTCTTT
D: .
V: TRBV28
size: few
J: TRBJ1-1

CDR3: CASSMTGLQETQYF
DNA: TGTGCCAGCAGCATGACAGGCCTACAAGAGACCCAGTACTTC
D: .
V: TRBV7-3
size: .
J: TRBJ2-5

CDR3: CASSEAGRSYEQYF
DNA: TGTGCCAGCAGTGAAGCGGGGCGGAGCTACGAGCAGTACTTC
D: .
V: TRBV2
size: .
J: TRBJ2-7

CDR3: CASSTRPGTTSYEQYF
DNA: TGTGCCAGCTCAACTCGACCCGGGACAACCTCCTACGAGCAGTACTTC
D: .
V: TRBV18
size: .
J: TRBJ2-7

CDR3: CASSVEQTRNSPLHF
DNA: TGTGCCAGCAGCGTAGAACAGACTAGGAATTCACCCCTCCACTTT
D: .
V: TRBV9
size: .
J: TRBJ1-6

CDR3: CASTDTGELFF
DNA: TGTGCCAGCACTGACACCGGGGAGCTGTTTTTT
D: .
V: TRBV2
size: .
J: TRBJ2-2

CDR3: CASSRGLATDTQYF
DNA: TGTGCCAGCAGCCGCGGACTAGCGACGGATACGCAGTATTTT
D: TRBD2
V: TRBV7-2
size: .
J: TRBJ2-3

CDR3: CASSVGTGEVGGYTF
DNA: TGTGCCAGCAGCGTTGGGACAGGGGAGGTGGGGGGCTACACCTTC
D: TRBD1
V: TRBV7-6
size: .
J: TRBJ1-2

CDR3: CASRGQDNEQFF
DNA: TGTGCCAGCAGGGGGCAAGACAATGAGCAGTTCTTC
D: .
V: TRBV6-5
size: .
J: TRBJ2-1

CDR3: CASRRSATNEKLFF
DNA: TGTGCCAGCAGGAGGTCAGCAACTAATGAAAAACTGTTTTTT
D: .
V: TRBV2
size: .
J: TRBJ1-4

CDR3: CASNNPGELSNQPQHF
DNA: TGTGCCAGCAACAACCCCGGGGAACTGAGCAATCAGCCCCAGCATTTT
D: .
V: TRBV6-6
size: .
J: TRBJ1-5

CDR3: CASSLYGQGPRWYGYTF
DNA: TGTGCCAGCAGTTTGTATGGACAGGGTCCCAGGTGGTATGGCTACACCTTC
D: TRBD1
V: TRBV27
size: .
J: TRBJ1-2

CDR3: CASSEGLAKTQYF
DNA: TGTGCCAGCAGTGAGGGACTAGCGAAGACCCAGTACTTC
D: TRBD2
V: TRBV2
size: once
J: TRBJ2-5

CDR3: CASSGTSGGTDTQYF
DNA: TGCGCCAGCAGCGGGACTAGCGGGGGCACAGATACGCAGTATTTT
D: TRBD2
V: TRBV5-1
size: .
J: TRBJ2-3

CDR3: CASSAEEGWNTEAFF
DNA: TGCGCCAGCAGCGCAGAGGAGGGGTGGAACACTGAAGCTTTCTTT
D: .
V: TRBV5-1
size: .
J: TRBJ1-1

CDR3: CASSQRFSTDTQYF
DNA: TGTGCCAGTAGTCAGCGGTTTAGCACAGATACGCAGTATTTT
D: .
V: TRBV19
size: .
J: TRBJ2-3

CDR3: CASKLGVFGQFYGYTF
DNA: TGCGCCAGCAAGCTTGGCGTGTTTGGACAGTTCTATGGCTACACCTTC
D: .
V: TRBV5-1
size: once
J: TRBJ1-2

CDR3: CASSERQAANYGYTF
DNA: TGCGCCAGCAGTGAGAGGCAGGCCGCTAACTATGGCTACACCTTC
D: .
V: TRBV10-2
size: .
J: TRBJ1-2

CDR3: CASTLGGGTDTQYF
DNA: TGTGCCAGTACCCTGGGCGGGGGCACAGATACGCAGTATTTT
D: .
V: TRBV19
size: .
J: TRBJ2-3

CDR3: CARRGQGRTEAFF
DNA: TGTGCCCGTCGGGGACAGGGTCGGACTGAAGCTTTCTTT
D: TRBD1
V: TRBV30
size: .
J: TRBJ1-1

CDR3: CASSMRGRAGGYTF
DNA: TGTGCCAGTAGTATGCGGGGGCGGGCTGGCGGCTACACCTTC
D: .
V: TRBV19
size: .
J: TRBJ1-2

CDR3: CASSMGVAGDEQFF
DNA: TGTGCCAGCAGCATGGGGGTAGCGGGGGATGAGCAGTTCTTC
D: TRBD2
V: TRBV7-3
size: .
J: TRBJ2-1

CDR3: CASSTPRAEAFF
DNA: TGTGCCAGCAGTACTCCCCGGGCTGAAGCTTTCTTT
D: .
V: TRBV6-5
size: few
J: TRBJ1-1

CDR3: CASSIQGPIGSPLHF
DNA: TGTGCCAGTAGTATACAGGGCCCAATCGGGTCACCCCTCCACTTT
D: .
V: TRBV19
size: .
J: TRBJ1-6

CDR3: CASSVGPRPDTQYF
DNA: TGTGCCAGCAGCGTGGGCCCACGTCCAGATACGCAGTATTTT
D: .
V: TRBV9
size: .
J: TRBJ2-3

CDR3: CASSTLGTGSNQPQHF
DNA: TGTGCCAGCTCCACCCTTGGGACAGGGAGCAATCAGCCCCAGCATTTT
D: TRBD1
V: TRBV2
size: .
J: TRBJ1-5

CDR3: CASSPRVTGLSTDTQYF
DNA: TGTGCCAGCAGCCCCCGCGTGACAGGGCTAAGCACAGATACGCAGTATTTT
D: TRBD1
V: TRBV6-4
size: .
J: TRBJ2-3

CDR3: CASSQGSQGSEQYF
DNA: TGCGCCAGCAGCCAAGGATCCCAGGGAAGCGAGCAGTACTTC
D: .
V: TRBV4-1
size: once
J: TRBJ2-7